This entry concerns a single TCR beta chain. The sample is drawn from a study of shared clonotypes between healthy human individuals. Germline-derived CDR1 and CDR2 are LNHDA and SQIVND (reference sequence). V was pared by 2 bases and J by 7 bases, with 6 bases between. This CDR3 has 13 amino acids. Using immunoSEQ multiplex PCR, the repertoire was profiled, and TCRdb retains in-frame clones only, with some absent. The repertoire includes roughly 1 million clones, about 74% of them detected once, and approximately 1.5% sits in the top ten. This receptor was taken from a man between 18 and 35 years old in good health. J is TRBJ1-6 and V is TRBV19; D not resolved. Sequencing was performed on memory CD4+ T cells sorted from blood. Subset meaning: CD45RA-negative fraction. CDR3 coding DNA: TGTGCCAGTAGTATAAGTCTAAATTCACCCCTCCACTTT. This translates into CASSISLNSPLHF.